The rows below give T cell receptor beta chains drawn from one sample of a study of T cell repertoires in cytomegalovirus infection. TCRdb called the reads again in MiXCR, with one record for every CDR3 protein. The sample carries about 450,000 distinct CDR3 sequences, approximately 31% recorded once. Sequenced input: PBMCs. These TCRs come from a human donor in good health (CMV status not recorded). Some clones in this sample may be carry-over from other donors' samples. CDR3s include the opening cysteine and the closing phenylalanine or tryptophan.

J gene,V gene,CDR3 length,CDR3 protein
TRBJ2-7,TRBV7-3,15,CASSGLAGDAYEQYF
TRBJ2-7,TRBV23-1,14,CASTRQESSYEQYF
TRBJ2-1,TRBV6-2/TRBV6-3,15,CASTKWDSSYNEQFF
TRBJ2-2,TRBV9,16,CASSTSTSEWTGELFF
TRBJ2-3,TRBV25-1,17,CASSEYPRRGSTDTQYF
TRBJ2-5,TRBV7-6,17,CASSRGLAPVRQETQYF
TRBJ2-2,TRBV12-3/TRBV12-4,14,CASSFVGVIGELFF
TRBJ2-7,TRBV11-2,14,CASSLFSGTYEQYF
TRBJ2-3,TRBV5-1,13,CASSSRGPDTQYF
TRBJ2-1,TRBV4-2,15,CASSLRKASGYEQFF
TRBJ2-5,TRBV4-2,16,CASSERLAGAQETQYF